Below, 21 T cell receptor beta chains from the same sample are listed, as sequenced in a study of OX40 agonist ivuxolimab in advanced cancers. Profiled with immunoSEQ multiplex PCR; TCRdb holds only in-frame clones, not every one. The sample records some 37,000 clones, almost 85% being singletons. The sample was CD4+ or CD8+ T cells sorted from blood, taken in a trial of the OX40 agonist ivuxolimab. The receptors here all came from an adult with an advanced solid tumor such as melanoma, head and neck, liver or kidney cancer.

This sequence joins TRBV7-9 and TRBJ1-5; D remains ambiguous. Germline V CDR1 and CDR2: SEHNR, FQNEAQ (reference sequence). The CDR3 has 13 amino acids. Trimming took off 4 bases at V and 7 bases at J, with 11 bases between the two ends. The CDR3 bases are TGTGCCAGCAGCTCCTCAGGTCAACAGCCCCAGCATTTT. Protein: CASSSSGQQPQHF.

The chain combines TRBV4-2 with TRBJ2-2, with D unclear. The V end was cut by 2 bases, the J end by 1 base, with 5 bases between. Germline assignment: CDR1 LGHNA and CDR2 YNFKEQ. CDR3 length: 14 residues. For the CDR3, the DNA is TGTGCCAGCAGCCAATCCGGGAACACCGGGGAGCTGTTTTTT. It encodes CASSQSGNTGELFF.

The CDR3 loop is CASNPESYEQYF. The CDR3 nucleotides are TGTGCCAGCAATCCGGAGTCCTACGAGCAGTACTTC. The V gene is TRBV2, the J gene TRBJ2-7; D is undetermined. V was cut by 7 bases and J by 1 base, with 8 bases left in between. The germline V gene has CDR1 SNHLY and CDR2 FYNNEI. The CDR3 spans 12 residues.

This chain links TRBV25-1 with TRBJ1-1; D not resolved. The CDR3 runs 14 residues. The V and J ends lost 2 bases and 3 bases respectively, with 10 bases between them. The germline gives CDR1 MGHDK, CDR2 SYGVNS. The CDR3: CASSEGRTDTEAFF. CDR3 in DNA: TGTGCCAGCAGTGAAGGCCGTACGGACACTGAAGCTTTCTTT.

This chain links TRBV7-6 with TRBJ1-4; 10 nucleotides agree with TRBD1. The CDR3 loop spans 16 amino acids. Germline values: CDR1 SGHVS, CDR2 FNYEAQ. The ends lost 5 bases at V and 7 bases at J; junction bases unmatched: 10. This CDR3 reads CASSRGGTGVSEKLFF. The CDR3 DNA reads TGTGCCAGCAGCCGAGGGGGGACAGGGGTTTCTGAAAAACTGTTTTTT.

This chain uses TRBV7-2 with TRBJ2-5; D perhaps matches TRBD2 (6 bases). Per germline, CDR1 SGHTA and CDR2 FQGNSA. V lost 4 bases to trimming and J lost 2 bases, with 11 bases between them. The CDR3 contains 14 residues. The CDR3 DNA is TGTGCCAGCAGCTCCCGGGACTCGCAAGAGACCCAGTACTTC. Translating gives CASSSRDSQETQYF.

In its sample, this clone was seen a few times. V and J are TRBV10-1 and TRBJ2-7; 12 nucleotides match TRBD1. Germline V gives CDR1 WNHNN, CDR2 SYGVQD (reference sequence). The CDR3 covers 16 residues. The J segment lost 3 bases and the V segment lost 5 bases, leaving 8 bases of the junction unmatched. The CDR3 protein is CASSYERDRGLYEQYF. CDR3 bases: TGCGCCAGCAGTTACGAACGGGACAGGGGGCTCTACGAGCAGTACTTC.

This clone showed up just once. The rearrangement joins TRBV11-3 to TRBJ1-1; 8 bases agree with TRBD1. V was clipped by 5 bases and J by 4 bases; unmatched bases: 3. Germline V gene lookup returns CDR1 SGHNT and CDR2 YENEEA. This CDR3 spans 13 amino acids. CDR3 nucleotide sequence: TGTGCCAGCAGCACAGGGGGGACCACTGAAGCTTTCTTT. Translating it yields CASSTGGTTEAFF.

The V call is TRBV28, the J call TRBJ2-7, with 7 positions matching TRBD1. V lost 5 bases, J lost 4 bases, and 11 bases stayed unmatched. Germline CDR1 MDHEN, CDR2 SYDVKM. The CDR3 sequence is 15 residues long. For the CDR3, the DNA is TGTGCCAGCAGTGCATACAGGGGAGTCAGGTACGAGCAGTACTTC. As protein: CASSAYRGVRYEQYF.

This chain uses TRBV5-1 with TRBJ2-7, with 11 bases aligning to TRBD2. From germline, CDR1 is SGHRS and CDR2 YFSETQ. This CDR3 comprises 15 residues. V shed 0 bases, J shed 4 bases, and the junction held 3 bases outside the gene matches. The CDR3 is CASSLDRTSGYEQYF. The CDR3 DNA is TGCGCCAGCAGCTTGGATCGGACTAGCGGGTACGAGCAGTACTTC.

The chain employs TRBV29-1 and TRBJ2-1, with TRBD1 matching 7 bases. Trimming cost V 5 bases and J 0 bases; bases outside gene matches: 4. CDR1 and CDR2 (germline): SQVTM, ANQGSEA. The length of the CDR3 is 14 residues. The CDR3 coding sequence is TGCAGCGTTAACCGGGACAGCTCCTACAATGAGCAGTTCTTC. This gives the protein CSVNRDSSYNEQFF.

The chain carries TRBV5-1 and TRBJ2-3; TRBD2 matches 15 bases. J lost 7 bases, V lost 4 bases, and 10 bases had no gene match. This CDR3 contains 17 residues. Germline V gene sequence: CDR1 SGHRS, CDR2 YFSETQ. CDR3 DNA sequence: TGCGCCAGCAGCGTCGGACTAGCGGGGGGGCTTAGGCATACGCAGTATTTT. Encoded protein: CASSVGLAGGLRHTQYF.

This chain joins TRBV4-1 and TRBJ2-1; 8 bases match TRBD1. CDR1 and CDR2 (germline): MGHRA, YSYEKL. The V gene end was trimmed by 2 bases and the J gene end by 9 bases; junction bases not matched to a gene: 12. The CDR3 has 16 residues. The CDR3 nucleotides read TGCGCCAGCAGCCAACTCGCAGGACAGGGCAAGGTTGAGCAGTTCTTC. Amino acids: CASSQLAGQGKVEQFF.

V usage is TRBV28 and J usage is TRBJ2-2, with D possibly matching TRBD2 (6 bases). Germline values: CDR1 MDHEN, CDR2 SYDVKM. Deletions cut 3 bases from V and 3 bases from J, with 11 bases between. The CDR3 totals 15 residues. The CDR3 region has the DNA TGTGCCAGCAGTTTCCCGGGCGGGGACACCGGGGAGCTGTTTTTT. Translation: CASSFPGGDTGELFF.

This chain uses TRBV7-2 with TRBJ1-5; tentative D call: TRBD1 (5 bases). V gave up 3 bases and J gave up 7 bases, with 16 bases separating them. Germline V gives CDR1 SGHTA, CDR2 FQGNSA. This CDR3 is 15 amino acids long. The CDR3 region has the DNA TGTGCCAGCAGCTTGGGCAGGGTAGGGAGGCAGCCCCAGCATTTT. Translating it yields CASSLGRVGRQPQHF.

The V and J genes are TRBV5-5 and TRBJ2-7; no firm D call. The CDR3 sequence is 11 residues long. Trimming removed 0 bases at V and 3 bases at J, with 1 base between. Germline V lookup: CDR1 SGHKS, CDR2 YYEKEE (reference sequence). In nucleotides, the CDR3 is TGTGCCAGCAGCTTGGTCTACGAGCAGTACTTC. It translates to CASSLVYEQYF.

This chain joins TRBV6-5 and TRBJ2-7, with D possibly matching TRBD1 (6 bases). The CDR3 loop spans 14 amino acids. Germline loops: CDR1 MNHEY, CDR2 SVGAGI. Trimming shortened V by 4 bases and J by 3 bases, and 13 bases separated the two germline ends. CDR3 amino acids: CASSSGQNLYEQYF. CDR3 in DNA: TGTGCCAGCAGTTCCGGACAGAATCTCTACGAGCAGTACTTC.

This chain uses TRBV6-1 with TRBJ2-1; TRBD1 matches 9 bases. Losses at the gene ends were 8 bases for V and 9 bases for J; bases not matched to a gene: 14. The CDR3 covers 15 residues. Germline values: CDR1 MNHNS, CDR2 SASEGT. CDR3: CASQESGTGWGEQFF. CDR3 sequence (DNA): TGTGCCAGCCAAGAGTCCGGGACAGGGTGGGGTGAGCAGTTCTTC.

The rearrangement links TRBV4-1 to TRBJ2-3; 8 positions agree with TRBD2. There are 17 residues in the CDR3. CDR1 MGHRA and CDR2 YSYEKL come from the germline V gene. V shed 0 bases and J 3 bases; nucleotides not matched to a gene: 8. The CDR3 is CASSQEGGLAGTDTQYF. As DNA, the CDR3 is TGCGCCAGCAGCCAAGAAGGAGGTCTAGCGGGTACAGATACGCAGTATTTT.

The chain has TRBV11-3 and TRBJ2-3; 11 positions agree with TRBD2. There are 14 residues in the CDR3. The V gene end was trimmed by 3 bases and the J gene end by 6 bases; junction bases not matched to a gene: 2. Germline V gene data show CDR1 as SGHNT and CDR2 as YENEEA. The CDR3 DNA reads TGTGCCAGCAGCTTCGGGACTAGCGGCGATACGCAGTATTTT. Its protein is CASSFGTSGDTQYF. The entire variable domain, with the rest obtained from reference TRBV11-3 and TRBJ2-3, is as follows: EAGVVQSPRYKIIEKKQPVAFWCNPISGHNTLYWYLQNLGQGPELLIRYENEEAVDDSQLPKDRFSAERLKGVDSTLKIQPAELGDSAVYLCASSFGTSGDTQYFGPGTRLTVL.

With regard to this clone: The junction does not match germline at one end; this may be a read error. The chain carries TRBV27 and TRBJ2-1, with TRBD1 matching over 8 bases. Germline assignment: CDR1 MNHEY and CDR2 SMNVEV (reference sequence). This CDR3 spans 12 amino acids. CDR3 DNA: TGTGCCAGCAGTTCCCGGACAGGGTGGGGGCTCTTC. Translating it yields CASSSRTGWGLF.